This T cell receptor (beta chain) was captured by sequencing in a study of T cell responses to AZD1222 COVID-19 vaccine. Trimming took 8 bases from V and 4 from J, leaving 14 bases between them. The germline V gene has CDR1 SNHLY and CDR2 FYNNEI. This CDR3 is built from 13 residues. Profiled with immunoSEQ multiplex PCR; TCRdb holds only in-frame clones, not every one. The table shows approximately 160,000 clones, with 93% occurring only once. Whole-study results and caveats: A rise in Spike-specific TCR breadth and depth followed two AZD1222 doses. Donors, mostly white British, included more females; clonal diversity was possibly underestimated. Spike was spanned by vaccine-associated CD4 TCRs, with dominance at 160-218 and 743-854.

As for this clone: Its antigen is undetermined.

The source is an adult in good health. The chain has TRBV2 and TRBJ1-1, with D possibly being TRBD1 (6 bases). The sample in question was peripheral blood, obtained on day 0 of AZD1222 vaccination. This chain's CDR3 is CASALGGFTEAFF. CDR3 in DNA: TGTGCCAGCGCCTTAGGGGGGTTCACTGAAGCTTTCTTT.